The 15 T cell receptor beta chains below come from one sample, sequenced in a study of blood T cell repertoires in COVID-19. Sequenced by immunoSEQ multiplex PCR; TCRdb stores in-frame clones only, minus some. Among under 350,000 clones listed, roughly 86% were seen once. Sequenced sample: PBMCs or T cells enriched from blood (not recorded which). The receptors come from a woman aged 18-29 years who had recovered from COVID-19.

This clone showed up many times. V gene TRBV4-3 combines with J gene TRBJ2-1; 7 bases match TRBD2. With 2 bases clipped from V and 4 bases from J, the junction kept 8 bases outside the gene matches. Germline V CDR1 and CDR2: LGHNA, YSLEER. The CDR3 length is 16 residues. Here the CDR3 reads CASSQTVAGDYNEQFF. CDR3 nucleotides: TGCGCCAGCAGCCAAACGGTGGCGGGGGATTACAATGAGCAGTTCTTC.

The chain couples TRBV4-1 to TRBJ2-7; TRBD1 might be the D (5 bases). The CDR3 totals 16 residues. The germline V and J ends were trimmed by 1 base and 1 base, with 14 bases remaining between them. The germline V gene has CDR1 MGHRA and CDR2 YSYEKL. For the CDR3, the DNA is TGCGCCAGCAGCCAAGCTATAGGGGAAAATTCCTACGAGCAGTACTTC. It encodes CASSQAIGENSYEQYF.

This clone occurred a few times. The chain carries TRBV5-8 and TRBJ1-4; the match to TRBD1 covers 8 bases. Looked up from germline, CDR1 is SGHTS and CDR2 is YDEGEE. The V gene end was trimmed by 0 bases and the J gene end by 3 bases; junction bases not matched to a gene: 4. CDR3 size: 16 residues. This CDR3 reads CASSLGQGRPNEKLFF. The CDR3 DNA sequence: TGTGCCAGCAGCTTGGGACAGGGGAGGCCTAATGAAAAACTGTTTTTT.

The V and J genes are TRBV5-4 and TRBJ2-6; D is perhaps TRBD1 (6 bases). Germline CDR1 reads SGHNT; CDR2 reads YYREEE (reference sequence). With 3 bases removed from V and 0 bases from J, the gap between germline ends came to 10 bases. The CDR3 runs to 16 residues. CDR3 in amino acids: CASSSDRLSGANVLTF. The CDR3 coding sequence is TGTGCCAGCAGCTCCGACAGGCTCTCTGGGGCCAACGTCCTGACTTTC. Full variable domain (outside the CDR3, taken from reference TRBV5-4 and TRBJ2-6): ETGVTQSPTHLIKTRGQQVTLRCSSQSGHNTVSWYQQALGQGPQFIFQYYREEENGRGNFPPRFSGLQFPNYSSELNVNALELDDSALYLCASSSDRLSGANVLTFGAGSRLTVL.

This rearrangement joins TRBV4-3 to TRBJ2-1; 8 nucleotides agree with TRBD2. The CDR3 sequence is 17 residues long. Trimming cost V 3 bases and J 4 bases; bases outside gene matches: 11. The V gene's germline CDR1 is LGHNA and CDR2 YSLEER. CDR3 DNA sequence: TGCGCCAGCAGCCAGGACCTCGGACTAGCCACATACAATGAGCAGTTCTTC. It codes for CASSQDLGLATYNEQFF.

In DNA, the CDR3 is TGTGCCAGCTCAAAAATGCGGGAGGGCCACTCCTACAATGAGCAGTTCTTC. Translating it yields CASSKMREGHSYNEQFF. The chain is built from TRBV18 and TRBJ2-1; 9 nucleotides line up with TRBD2. V was clipped by 5 bases and J by 0 bases; unmatched bases: 8. Looked up from germline, CDR1 is KGHSH and CDR2 is LQKENI. This CDR3 has 17 residues.

This sequence joins TRBV27 and TRBJ2-1; D gene ambiguous. Germline CDR1 is MNHEY and CDR2 is SMNVEV (reference sequence). The CDR3 spans 15 residues. Trimming took off 0 bases at V and 0 bases at J, with 6 bases between the two ends. The DNA of the CDR3 is TGTGCCAGCAGTTTATCCCCGAGCTCCTACAATGAGCAGTTCTTC. Translated, it gives CASSLSPSSYNEQFF.

The V and J genes are TRBV5-8 and TRBJ2-1, with TRBD2 as a possible D gene (7 bases). The CDR3 is made up of 15 amino acids. V was cut by 9 bases and J by 4 bases, with 20 bases left in between. Germline V lookup: CDR1 SGHTS, CDR2 YDEGEE. Here the CDR3 DNA reads TGTGCCATCTGGGGGGGCGCGCACATATACAATGAGCAGTTCTTC. Translated: CAIWGGAHIYNEQFF.

J is TRBJ1-1 and V is TRBV30; D is ambiguous. This CDR3 has 12 residues. V was trimmed by 4 bases and J by 6 bases, leaving 12 bases between them. Germline V gene sequence: CDR1 GTSNPN, CDR2 SVGIG (reference sequence). CDR3 sequence: CAWKGSAAEAFF. DNA of the CDR3: TGTGCCTGGAAAGGGAGTGCGGCTGAAGCTTTCTTT.

The rearrangement joins TRBV11-3 to TRBJ2-3; TRBD2 matches at 7 bases. This CDR3 has 14 residues. In germline, CDR1 is SGHNT, CDR2 YENEEA. Germline trimming cut 4 bases from V and 5 bases from J; bases unmatched to any gene: 6. CDR3 residues: CASSSRSGGDTQYF. The CDR3 DNA is TGTGCCAGCAGCTCGCGTTCGGGGGGAGATACGCAGTATTTT.

The chain joins TRBV5-4 to TRBJ2-1; 10 bases align to TRBD2. The germline CDR1 and CDR2 sequences are SGHNT and YYREEE (reference sequence). The CDR3 is 17 residues long. The junction had 7 bases not matched to a gene; V was cut back by 0 bases and J by 4 bases. DNA for the CDR3: TGTGCCAGCAGCTTGGCCGCAGGACTAGCGGAGTACAATGAGCAGTTCTTC. Encoded protein: CASSLAAGLAEYNEQFF.

The rearrangement links TRBV9 to TRBJ2-1; TRBD2 matches at 9 bases. Germline values: CDR1 SGDLS, CDR2 YYNGEE. The CDR3 extends over 16 amino acids. J gave up 4 bases and V 5 bases, and 10 bases lay outside the gene matches. For the CDR3, the DNA is TGTGCCAGCAGTCCCGGGACTAGCCTTGTATACAATGAGCAGTTCTTC. Protein sequence: CASSPGTSLVYNEQFF.

This clone was found a few times. The V and J genes are TRBV24-1 and TRBJ2-7; TRBD1 aligns across 9 bases. Germline V gene data show CDR1 as KGHDR and CDR2 as SFDVKD. V shed 3 bases, J shed 0 bases, and the junction held 5 bases outside the gene matches. The CDR3 extends over 16 amino acids. In DNA form, the CDR3 reads TGTGCCACCAGTGATCCCGGGACAGGGAACTCCTACGAGCAGTACTTC. Protein product: CATSDPGTGNSYEQYF.

This clone was counted a single time. The chain uses TRBV14 and TRBJ1-1, with 8 bases matching TRBD1. Trimming cost V 4 bases and J 1 base; bases outside gene matches: 2. The V gene's germline CDR1 is SGHDN and CDR2 FVKESK. The CDR3 runs 14 residues. Here the CDR3 reads CASSRGQGNTEAFF. CDR3 DNA: TGTGCCAGCAGCCGAGGACAGGGGAACACTGAAGCTTTCTTT.

The chain carries TRBV27 and TRBJ1-1; TRBD1 aligns across 9 bases. There are 14 residues in the CDR3. Losses at the gene ends were 0 bases for V and 7 bases for J; bases not matched to a gene: 3. Germline V gene sequence: CDR1 MNHEY, CDR2 SMNVEV (reference sequence). The CDR3 reads CASSLSGGQGEAFF. The CDR3 nucleotides read TGTGCCAGCAGTTTATCGGGGGGACAGGGTGAAGCTTTCTTT.